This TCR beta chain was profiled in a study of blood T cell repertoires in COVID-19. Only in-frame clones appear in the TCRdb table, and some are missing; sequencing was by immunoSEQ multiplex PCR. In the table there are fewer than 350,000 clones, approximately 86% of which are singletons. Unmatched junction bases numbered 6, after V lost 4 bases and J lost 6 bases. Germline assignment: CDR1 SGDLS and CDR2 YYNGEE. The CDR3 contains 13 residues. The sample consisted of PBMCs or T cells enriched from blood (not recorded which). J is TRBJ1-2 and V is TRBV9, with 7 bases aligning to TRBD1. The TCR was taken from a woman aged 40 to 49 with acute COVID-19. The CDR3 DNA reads TGTGCCAGCAGCCCAATGACAGGGAATGGCTACACCTTC. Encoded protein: CASSPMTGNGYTF.